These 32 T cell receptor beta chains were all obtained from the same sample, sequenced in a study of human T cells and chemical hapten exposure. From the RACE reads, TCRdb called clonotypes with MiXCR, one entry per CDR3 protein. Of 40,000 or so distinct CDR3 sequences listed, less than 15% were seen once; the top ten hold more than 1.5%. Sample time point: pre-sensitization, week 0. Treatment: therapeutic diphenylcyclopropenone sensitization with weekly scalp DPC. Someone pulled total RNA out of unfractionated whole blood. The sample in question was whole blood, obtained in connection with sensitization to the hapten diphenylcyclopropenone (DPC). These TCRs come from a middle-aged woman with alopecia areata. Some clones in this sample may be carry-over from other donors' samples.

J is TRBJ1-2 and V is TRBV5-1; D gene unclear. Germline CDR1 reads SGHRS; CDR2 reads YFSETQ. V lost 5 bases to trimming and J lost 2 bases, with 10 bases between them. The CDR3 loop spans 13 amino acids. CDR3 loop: CASRIDENYGYTF. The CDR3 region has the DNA TGCGCCAGCAGAATAGACGAAAACTATGGCTACACCTTC.

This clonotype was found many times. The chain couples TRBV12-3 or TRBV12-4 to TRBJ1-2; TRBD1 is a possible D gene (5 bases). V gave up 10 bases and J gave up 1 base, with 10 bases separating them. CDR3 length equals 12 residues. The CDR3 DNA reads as TGTGCCACAGCGGGGGGTAACTATGGCTACACCTTC. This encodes CATAGGNYGYTF.

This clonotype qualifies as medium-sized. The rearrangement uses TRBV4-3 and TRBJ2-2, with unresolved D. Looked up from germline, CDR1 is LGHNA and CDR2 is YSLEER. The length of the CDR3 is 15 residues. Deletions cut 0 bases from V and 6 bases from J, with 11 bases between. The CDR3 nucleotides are TGCGCCAGCAGCCAAGATCCTACGGGCTCCGGGGAGCTGTTTTTT. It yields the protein CASSQDPTGSGELFF.

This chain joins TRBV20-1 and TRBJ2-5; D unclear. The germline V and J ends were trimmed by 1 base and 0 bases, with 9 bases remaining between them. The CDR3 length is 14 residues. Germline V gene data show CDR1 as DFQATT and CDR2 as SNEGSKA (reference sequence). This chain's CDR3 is CSARVGSDQETQYF. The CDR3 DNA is TGCAGTGCTAGAGTGGGCAGCGACCAAGAGACCCAGTACTTC.

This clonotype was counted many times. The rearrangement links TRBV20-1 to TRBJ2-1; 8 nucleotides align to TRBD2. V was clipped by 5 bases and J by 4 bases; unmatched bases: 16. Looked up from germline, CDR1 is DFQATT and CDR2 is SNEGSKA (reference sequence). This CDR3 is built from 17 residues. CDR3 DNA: TGCAGTGCTCGGCCTTGGGAAGGAGCGGGAGTATACAATGAGCAGTTCTTC. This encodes CSARPWEGAGVYNEQFF.

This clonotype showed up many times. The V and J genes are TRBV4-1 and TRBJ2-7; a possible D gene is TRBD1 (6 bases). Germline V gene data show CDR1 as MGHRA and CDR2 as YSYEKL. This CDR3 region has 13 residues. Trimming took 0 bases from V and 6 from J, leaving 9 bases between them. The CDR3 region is CASSQDKGGEQYF. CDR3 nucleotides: TGCGCCAGCAGCCAAGATAAAGGGGGCGAGCAGTACTTC.

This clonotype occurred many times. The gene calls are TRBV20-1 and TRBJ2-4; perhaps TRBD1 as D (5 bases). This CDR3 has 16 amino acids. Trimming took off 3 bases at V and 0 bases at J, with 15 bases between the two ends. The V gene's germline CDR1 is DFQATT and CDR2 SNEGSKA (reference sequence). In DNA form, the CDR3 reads TGCAGTGCTAGCGGGCAGGGCCTCCTAGCCAAAAACATTCAGTACTTC. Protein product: CSASGQGLLAKNIQYF.

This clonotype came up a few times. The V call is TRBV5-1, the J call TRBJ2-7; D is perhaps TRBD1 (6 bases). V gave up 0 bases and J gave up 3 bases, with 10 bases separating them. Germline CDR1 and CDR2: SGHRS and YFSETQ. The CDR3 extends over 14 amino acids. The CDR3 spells CASSLVDRGYEQYF. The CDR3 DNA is TGCGCCAGCAGCTTGGTGGACAGAGGCTACGAGCAGTACTTC.

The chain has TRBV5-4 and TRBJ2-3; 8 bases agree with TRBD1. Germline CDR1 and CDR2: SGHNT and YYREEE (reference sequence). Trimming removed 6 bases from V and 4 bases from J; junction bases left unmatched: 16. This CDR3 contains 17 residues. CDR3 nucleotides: TGTGCCAGCACTCTCCAGGAGGGCGGGACAGGAGCAGATACGCAGTATTTT. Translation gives CASTLQEGGTGADTQYF.

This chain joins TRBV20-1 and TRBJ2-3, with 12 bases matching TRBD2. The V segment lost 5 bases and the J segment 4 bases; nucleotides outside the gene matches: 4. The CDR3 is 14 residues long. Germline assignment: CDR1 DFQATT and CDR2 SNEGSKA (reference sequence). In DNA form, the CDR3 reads TGCAGTGCTTGCCTAGCGGGAGGGGCAGATACGCAGTATTTT. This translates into CSACLAGGADTQYF.

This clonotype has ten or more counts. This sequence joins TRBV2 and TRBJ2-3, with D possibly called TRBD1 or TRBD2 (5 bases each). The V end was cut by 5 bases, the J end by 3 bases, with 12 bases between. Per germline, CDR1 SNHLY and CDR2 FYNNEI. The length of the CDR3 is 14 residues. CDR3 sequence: CASSPGSTTDTQYF. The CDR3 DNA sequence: TGTGCCAGCAGTCCAGGGAGTACGACAGATACGCAGTATTTT. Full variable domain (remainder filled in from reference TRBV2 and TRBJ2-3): EPEVTQTPSHQVTQMGQEVILRCVPISNHLYFYWYRQILGQKVEFLVSFYNNEISEKSEIFDDQFSVERPDGSNFTLKIRSTKLEDSAMYFCASSPGSTTDTQYFGPGTRLTVL.

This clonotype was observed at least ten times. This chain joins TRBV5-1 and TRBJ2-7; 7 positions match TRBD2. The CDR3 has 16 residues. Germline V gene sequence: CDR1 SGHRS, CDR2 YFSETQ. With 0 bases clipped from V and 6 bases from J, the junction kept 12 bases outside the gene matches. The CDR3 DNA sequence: TGCGCCAGCAGCTTGGGGGCGACTAGCCAGAGCAGCGAGCAGTACTTC. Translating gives CASSLGATSQSSEQYF.

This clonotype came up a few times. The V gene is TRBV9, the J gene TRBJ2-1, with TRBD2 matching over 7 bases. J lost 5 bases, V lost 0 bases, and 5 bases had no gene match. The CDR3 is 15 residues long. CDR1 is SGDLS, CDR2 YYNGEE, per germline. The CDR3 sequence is CASSVGPSGDNEQFF. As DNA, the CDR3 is TGTGCCAGCAGCGTAGGGCCTAGCGGAGACAATGAGCAGTTCTTC.

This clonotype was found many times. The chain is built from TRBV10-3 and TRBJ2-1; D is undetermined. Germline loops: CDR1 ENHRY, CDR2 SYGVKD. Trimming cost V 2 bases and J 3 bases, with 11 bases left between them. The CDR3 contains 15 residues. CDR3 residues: CAISEDRSYYNEQFF. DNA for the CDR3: TGTGCCATCAGTGAGGACCGGTCTTACTACAATGAGCAGTTCTTC.

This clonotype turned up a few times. In nucleotides, the CDR3 is TGTGCCAGCAGCTTACCCCCCACCATGAACACTGAAGCTTTCTTT. Its protein product is CASSLPPTMNTEAFF. V is TRBV5-6 and J is TRBJ1-1; D is ambiguous. Germline loops: CDR1 SGHDT, CDR2 YYEEEE. V was trimmed by 2 bases and J by 0 bases, leaving 11 bases between them. The CDR3 contains 15 residues.

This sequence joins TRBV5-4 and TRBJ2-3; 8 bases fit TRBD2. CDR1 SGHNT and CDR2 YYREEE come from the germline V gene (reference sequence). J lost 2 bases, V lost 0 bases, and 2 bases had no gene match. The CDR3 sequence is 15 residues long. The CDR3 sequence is CASSLVGRATDTQYF. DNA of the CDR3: TGTGCCAGCAGCTTGGTCGGGAGGGCCACAGATACGCAGTATTTT.

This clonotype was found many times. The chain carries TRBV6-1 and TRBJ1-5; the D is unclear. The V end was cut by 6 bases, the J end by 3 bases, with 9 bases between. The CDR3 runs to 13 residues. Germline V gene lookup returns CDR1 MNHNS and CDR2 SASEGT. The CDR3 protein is CASSLEANQPQHF. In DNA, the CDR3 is TGTGCCAGCAGCCTGGAAGCCAATCAGCCCCAGCATTTT.

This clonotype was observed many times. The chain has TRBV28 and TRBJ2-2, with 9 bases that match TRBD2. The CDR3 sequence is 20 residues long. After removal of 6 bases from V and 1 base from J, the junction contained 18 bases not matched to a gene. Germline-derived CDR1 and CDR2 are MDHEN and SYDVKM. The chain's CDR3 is CASRRPPLRGGRGNTGELFF. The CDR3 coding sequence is TGTGCCAGCAGACGGCCTCCCCTAAGAGGCGGGAGGGGGAACACCGGGGAGCTGTTTTTT.

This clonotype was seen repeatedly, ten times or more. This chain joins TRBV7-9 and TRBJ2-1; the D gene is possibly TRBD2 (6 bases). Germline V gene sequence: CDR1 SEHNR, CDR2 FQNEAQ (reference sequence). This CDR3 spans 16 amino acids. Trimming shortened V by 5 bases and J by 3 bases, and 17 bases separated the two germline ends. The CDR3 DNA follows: TGTGCCAGCAGCCGTCCGGGGCGGGGATACTACAATGAGCAGTTCTTC. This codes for CASSRPGRGYYNEQFF. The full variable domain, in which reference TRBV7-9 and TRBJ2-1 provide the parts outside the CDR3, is DTGVSQNPRHKITKRGQNVTFRCDPISEHNRLYWYRQTLGQGPEFLTYFQNEAQLEKSRLLSDRFSAERPKGSFSTLEIQRTEQGDSAMYLCASSRPGRGYYNEQFFGPGTRLTVL.

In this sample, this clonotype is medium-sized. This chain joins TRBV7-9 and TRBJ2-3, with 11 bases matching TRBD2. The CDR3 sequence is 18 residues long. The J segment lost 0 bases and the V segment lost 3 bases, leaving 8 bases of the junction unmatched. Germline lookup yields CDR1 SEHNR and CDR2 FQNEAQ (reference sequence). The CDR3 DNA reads TGTGCCAGCAGCTTTTCTCCTAGCGGGGGGACTAGCACAGATACGCAGTATTTT. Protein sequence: CASSFSPSGGTSTDTQYF.

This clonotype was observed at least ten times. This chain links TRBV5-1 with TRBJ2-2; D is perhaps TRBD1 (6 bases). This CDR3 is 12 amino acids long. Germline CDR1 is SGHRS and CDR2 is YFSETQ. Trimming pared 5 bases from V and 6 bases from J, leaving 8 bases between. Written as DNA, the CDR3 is TGCGCCAGCAGGGACAGTTCCGGGGAGCTGTTTTTT. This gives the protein CASRDSSGELFF. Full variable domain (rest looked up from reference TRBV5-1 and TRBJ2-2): KAGVTQTPRYLIKTRGQQVTLSCSPISGHRSVSWYQQTPGQGLQFLFEYFSETQRNKGNFPGRFSGRQFSNSRSEMNVSTLELGDSALYLCASRDSSGELFFGEGSRLTVL.

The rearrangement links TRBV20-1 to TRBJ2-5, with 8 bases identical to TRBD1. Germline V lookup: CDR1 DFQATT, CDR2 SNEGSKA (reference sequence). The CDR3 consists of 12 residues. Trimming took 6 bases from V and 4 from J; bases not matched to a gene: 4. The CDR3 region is CSAPDRAETQYF. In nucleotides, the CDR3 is TGCAGTGCGCCGGACAGGGCAGAGACCCAGTACTTC.

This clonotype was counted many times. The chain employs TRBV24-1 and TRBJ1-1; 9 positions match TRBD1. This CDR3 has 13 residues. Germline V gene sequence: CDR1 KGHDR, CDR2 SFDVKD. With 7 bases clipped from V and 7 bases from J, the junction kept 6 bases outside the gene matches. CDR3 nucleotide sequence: TGTGCCACCAGGACTGGACAGGGGTATGAAGCTTTCTTT. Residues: CATRTGQGYEAFF.

The CDR3 coding sequence is TGTGCCAGCAGCTTGACTAGCGGCCCGGTTAGCACAGATACGCAGTATTTT. Translating it yields CASSLTSGPVSTDTQYF. The chain carries TRBV11-2 and TRBJ2-3; 9 bases line up with TRBD2. CDR1 is SGHAT and CDR2 is FQNNGV in the germline V gene. The junction had 7 bases not matched to a gene; V was cut back by 3 bases and J by 0 bases. The CDR3 consists of 17 residues. The full variable domain, in which reference TRBV11-2 and TRBJ2-3 provide the parts outside the CDR3, is EAGVAQSPRYKIIEKRQSVAFWCNPISGHATLYWYQQILGQGPKLLIQFQNNGVVDDSQLPKDRFSAERLKGVDSTLKIQPAKLEDSAVYLCASSLTSGPVSTDTQYFGPGTRLTVL.

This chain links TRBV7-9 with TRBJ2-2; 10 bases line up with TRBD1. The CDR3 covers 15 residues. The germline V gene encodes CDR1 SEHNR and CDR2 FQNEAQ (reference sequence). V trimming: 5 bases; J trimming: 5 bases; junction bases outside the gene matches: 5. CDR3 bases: TGTGCCAGCAGCCCCGGGACAGGGGTTACCGGGGAGCTGTTTTTT. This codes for CASSPGTGVTGELFF. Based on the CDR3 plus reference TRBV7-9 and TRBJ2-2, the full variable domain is DTGVSQNPRHKITKRGQNVTFRCDPISEHNRLYWYRQTLGQGPEFLTYFQNEAQLEKSRLLSDRFSAERPKGSFSTLEIQRTEQGDSAMYLCASSPGTGVTGELFFGEGSRLTVL.

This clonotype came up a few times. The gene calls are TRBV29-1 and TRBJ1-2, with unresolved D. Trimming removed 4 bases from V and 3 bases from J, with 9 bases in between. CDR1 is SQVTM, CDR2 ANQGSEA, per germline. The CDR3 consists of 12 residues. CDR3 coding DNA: TGCAGCGTTGCCACAGAATACTATGGCTACACCTTC. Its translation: CSVATEYYGYTF.

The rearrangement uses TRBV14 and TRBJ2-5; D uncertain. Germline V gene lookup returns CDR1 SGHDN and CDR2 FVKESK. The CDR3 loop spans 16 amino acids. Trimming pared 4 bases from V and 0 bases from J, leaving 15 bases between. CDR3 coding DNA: TGTGCCAGCAGCCCAACTCTATGGGCCAACCAAGAGACCCAGTACTTC. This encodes CASSPTLWANQETQYF.

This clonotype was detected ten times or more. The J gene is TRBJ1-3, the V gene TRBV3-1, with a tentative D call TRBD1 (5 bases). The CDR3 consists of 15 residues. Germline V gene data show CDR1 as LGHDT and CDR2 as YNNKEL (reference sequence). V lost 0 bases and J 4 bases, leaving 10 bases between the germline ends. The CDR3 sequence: CASSQEGPGGNTIYF. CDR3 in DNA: TGTGCCAGCAGCCAAGAGGGACCGGGAGGAAACACCATATATTTT.

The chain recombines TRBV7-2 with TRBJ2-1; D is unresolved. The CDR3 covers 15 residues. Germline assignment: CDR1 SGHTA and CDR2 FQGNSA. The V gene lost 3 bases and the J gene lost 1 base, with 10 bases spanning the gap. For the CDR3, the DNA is TGTGCCAGCAGCTTCAGGCGTGGGTCCTACAATGAGCAGTTCTTC. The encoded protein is CASSFRRGSYNEQFF.

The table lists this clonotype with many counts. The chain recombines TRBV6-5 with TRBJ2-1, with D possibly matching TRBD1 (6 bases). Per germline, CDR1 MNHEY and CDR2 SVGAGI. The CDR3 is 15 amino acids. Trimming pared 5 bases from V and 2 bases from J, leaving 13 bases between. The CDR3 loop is CASSPTGRPYNEQFF. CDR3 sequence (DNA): TGTGCCAGCAGTCCTACAGGGCGGCCCTACAATGAGCAGTTCTTC.

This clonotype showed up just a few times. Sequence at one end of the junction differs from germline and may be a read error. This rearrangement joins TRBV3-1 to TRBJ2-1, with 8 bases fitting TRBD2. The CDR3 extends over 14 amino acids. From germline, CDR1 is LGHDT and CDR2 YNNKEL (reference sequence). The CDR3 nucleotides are TGTGTCAGCACTTTTAGCGGGAAAAGGAATGAGCAGTTCTTC. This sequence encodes CVSTFSGKRNEQFF.

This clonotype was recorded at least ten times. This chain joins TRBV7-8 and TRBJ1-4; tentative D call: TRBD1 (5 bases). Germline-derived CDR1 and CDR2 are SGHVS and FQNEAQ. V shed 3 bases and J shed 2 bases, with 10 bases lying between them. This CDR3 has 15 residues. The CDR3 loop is CASSLLGLTNEKLFF. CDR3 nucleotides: TGTGCCAGCAGCTTGTTGGGACTGACTAATGAAAAACTGTTTTTT.